The 22 T cell receptor beta chains below all came from one sample that was sequenced in a study of blood T cell repertoires in COVID-19. Here immunoSEQ multiplex PCR was the method, and the copy in TCRdb shows in-frame clones only, minus some. The table records roughly 240,000 clones, roughly 83% of them present only once. The sequencing sample was made of PBMCs or T cells enriched from blood (not recorded which). The receptor set was obtained from a woman aged 45-59 years who had recovered from COVID-19.

The chain recombines TRBV18 with TRBJ2-7; D might be TRBD1 (5 bases). This CDR3 region has 12 residues. Trimming shortened V by 3 bases and J by 6 bases, and 9 bases separated the two germline ends. In germline, CDR1 is KGHSH, CDR2 LQKENI. CDR3 residues: CASSPWGFEQYF. The CDR3 DNA is TGTGCCAGCTCACCTTGGGGCTTCGAGCAGTACTTC.

This chain connects TRBV18 to TRBJ2-1; the D gene is possibly TRBD2 (5 bases). Germline-derived CDR1 and CDR2 are KGHSH and LQKENI. Trimming took 1 base from V and 3 from J, leaving 7 bases between them. This CDR3 region has 14 residues. The CDR3: CASSPQGGYNEQFF. CDR3 sequence (DNA): TGTGCCAGCTCACCACAAGGAGGCTACAATGAGCAGTTCTTC.

The J gene is TRBJ1-4, the V gene TRBV27; D perhaps matches TRBD1 (5 bases). CDR1 MNHEY and CDR2 SMNVEV come from the germline V gene (reference sequence). This CDR3 region has 15 residues. V was pared by 5 bases and J by 7 bases, with 17 bases between. CDR3 sequence (DNA): TGTGCCAGCAGTCAAGACAGCGCCTATAGTGAAAAACTGTTTTTT. As protein: CASSQDSAYSEKLFF.

The gene calls are TRBV23-1 and TRBJ1-5; TRBD1 is a possible D gene (6 bases). TRBV23-1 has ORF status, its function being uncertain. The ends were cut back, 4 bases at V and 0 bases at J, with 10 bases in the middle. The CDR3 runs 15 residues. CDR3 sequence: CASSPGHNSNQPQHF. As DNA, the CDR3 is TGCGCCAGCAGTCCGGGACACAATAGCAATCAGCCCCAGCATTTT.

The chain links TRBV6-2 or TRBV6-3 to TRBJ2-7, with 8 positions matching TRBD1. Germline V lookup: CDR1 MNHEY, CDR2 SVGEGT. The length of the CDR3 is 17 residues. The junction had 12 bases not matched to a gene; V was cut back by 2 bases and J by 3 bases. The CDR3 reads CASSYTTGDLKNYEQYF. The CDR3 DNA reads TGTGCCAGCAGTTACACGACAGGGGACTTAAAGAACTACGAGCAGTACTTC.

The chain carries TRBV10-1 and TRBJ1-2; D not resolved. Germline V gives CDR1 WNHNN, CDR2 SYGVQD (reference sequence). This CDR3 spans 14 amino acids. V gave up 0 bases and J gave up 2 bases, with 7 bases separating them. The DNA of the CDR3 is TGCGCCAGCAGTGAGTCTGCCGGGAACTATGGCTACACCTTC. As protein: CASSESAGNYGYTF.

This chain uses TRBV28 with TRBJ1-5; D possibly corresponds to TRBD1 (6 bases). V lost 5 bases and J 2 bases, leaving 16 bases between the germline ends. CDR3 length: 16 residues. In germline, CDR1 is MDHEN, CDR2 SYDVKM. DNA of the CDR3: TGTGCCAGCAGTCGACCAAAGAACAGGGGCAATCAGCCCCAGCATTTT. Protein: CASSRPKNRGNQPQHF.

The rearrangement links TRBV19 to TRBJ2-1; TRBD2 agrees at 9 bases. CDR1 LNHDA and CDR2 SQIVND come from the germline V gene (reference sequence). J lost 0 bases, V lost 3 bases, and 9 bases had no gene match. The CDR3 is 18 amino acids. The CDR3 DNA is TGTGCCAGTAGTATTTGGGCTAGCGGGATCAACTCCTACAATGAGCAGTTCTTC. Its protein product is CASSIWASGINSYNEQFF.

The rearrangement links TRBV3-1 (or the pseudogene TRBV3-2) to TRBJ1-5; no reliable D call. The CDR3 is made up of 13 amino acids. Trimming removed 5 bases from V and 5 bases from J, with 10 bases in between. The V gene's germline CDR1 is LGHDT and CDR2 YNNKEL (reference sequence). Here the CDR3 DNA reads TGTGCCAGCAGCTCTACGAGGTATCAGCCCCAGCATTTT. Its protein product is CASSSTRYQPQHF.

The chain joins TRBV27 to TRBJ1-5, with a tentative D call TRBD1 (5 bases). Germline V CDR1 and CDR2: MNHEY, SMNVEV (reference sequence). Trimming removed 4 bases at V and 4 bases at J, with 11 bases between. The CDR3 consists of 14 residues. Written as DNA, the CDR3 is TGTGCCAGCAGTTCTGCTCAGGGAAATCAGCCCCAGCATTTT. This sequence encodes CASSSAQGNQPQHF.

The V call is TRBV18, the J call TRBJ1-1; 8 nucleotides agree with TRBD1. The junction had 4 bases not matched to a gene; V was cut back by 3 bases and J by 4 bases. CDR1 is KGHSH, CDR2 LQKENI, per germline. The length of the CDR3 is 14 residues. CDR3 region: CASSPQGASTEAFF. In DNA, the CDR3 is TGTGCCAGCTCACCGCAGGGGGCCAGCACTGAAGCTTTCTTT.

The rearrangement uses TRBV5-6 and TRBJ2-2; 9 bases line up with TRBD1. J was trimmed by 7 bases and V by 4 bases; bases with no gene match: 8. The CDR3 has 15 residues. The germline V gene encodes CDR1 SGHDT and CDR2 YYEEEE. The CDR3 DNA reads TGTGCCAGCAGCGCCGGGACAGGGAGGATCGGGGAGCTGTTTTTT. This codes for CASSAGTGRIGELFF.

CDR3 loop: CASSVAAGVVYEQYF. DNA for the CDR3: TGTGCCAGCAGCGTAGCAGCGGGAGTAGTATACGAGCAGTACTTC. The chain employs TRBV9 and TRBJ2-7; TRBD2 matches at 8 bases. The germline V gene encodes CDR1 SGDLS and CDR2 YYNGEE. The CDR3 loop spans 15 amino acids. The V segment lost 0 bases and the J segment 4 bases; nucleotides outside the gene matches: 6.

This clone was observed a handful of times. This sample includes further DNA sequences coding for the same CDR3. The chain employs TRBV18 and TRBJ1-5; tentatively, D is TRBD1 (5 bases). The length of the CDR3 is 14 residues. V lost 2 bases and J 7 bases, leaving 12 bases between the germline ends. The germline V gene has CDR1 KGHSH and CDR2 LQKENI. The CDR3 loop reads CASSPGQGGQPQHF. The CDR3 bases are TGTGCCAGCTCACCAGGGCAGGGAGGCCAGCCCCAGCATTTT. Based on the CDR3 plus reference TRBV18 and TRBJ1-5, the full variable domain is NAGVMQNPRHLVRRRGQEARLRCSPMKGHSHVYWYRQLPEEGLKFMVYLQKENIIDESGMPKERFSAEFPKEGPSILRIQQVVRGDSAAYFCASSPGQGGQPQHFGDGTRLSIL.

There are a few counts of this clone. The chain has TRBV6-5 and TRBJ2-2; perhaps TRBD2 as D (6 bases). The CDR3 extends over 14 amino acids. The V gene's germline CDR1 is MNHEY and CDR2 SVGAGI. The V and J ends lost 7 bases and 7 bases respectively, with 16 bases between them. This chain's CDR3 is CASKGWGVLGELFF. CDR3 nucleotides: TGTGCCAGCAAAGGATGGGGGGTGCTCGGGGAGCTGTTTTTT.

The V and J genes are TRBV5-4 and TRBJ1-5; D not resolved. Trimming removed 0 bases at V and 7 bases at J, with 11 bases between. Germline V gene lookup returns CDR1 SGHNT and CDR2 YYREEE (reference sequence). The CDR3 is 14 amino acids. The CDR3: CASSLGGAGQPQHF. The CDR3 bases are TGTGCCAGCAGCTTGGGGGGTGCGGGCCAGCCCCAGCATTTT.

This chain joins TRBV30 and TRBJ2-5; perhaps TRBD2 as D (7 bases). Germline assignment: CDR1 GTSNPN and CDR2 SVGIG (reference sequence). Deletions cut 4 bases from V and 3 bases from J, with 15 bases between. The CDR3 length is 14 residues. Written as DNA, the CDR3 is TGTGCCTGGACAGGGGAGGGATGGAAAGAGACCCAGTACTTC. This codes for CAWTGEGWKETQYF.

This chain joins TRBV5-1 and TRBJ2-2, with TRBD1 matching over 10 bases. The CDR3 is 18 residues long. Per germline, CDR1 SGHRS and CDR2 YFSETQ. The V segment lost 4 bases and the J segment 0 bases; nucleotides outside the gene matches: 9. CDR3 nucleotides: TGCGCCAGCAGCCCCCGACAGGGGGCGAATCCGAACACCGGGGAGCTGTTTTTT. The encoded protein is CASSPRQGANPNTGELFF.

V usage is TRBV2 and J usage is TRBJ2-7, with no clear D. Trimming removed 1 base at V and 3 bases at J, with 4 bases between. CDR1 and CDR2 from the germline V gene are SNHLY and FYNNEI. The CDR3 is 12 residues long. This CDR3 is CASSEVLYEQYF. For the CDR3, the DNA is TGTGCCAGCAGTGAAGTACTCTACGAGCAGTACTTC.

The rearrangement joins TRBV14 to TRBJ2-7, with TRBD2 matching 10 bases. Per germline, CDR1 SGHDN and CDR2 FVKESK. This CDR3 spans 15 amino acids. V lost 0 bases, J lost 7 bases, and 6 bases stayed unmatched. The CDR3 bases are TGTGCCAGCAGCCAAGATCTGGTACTAGCGGGGGAGCAGTACTTC. Protein: CASSQDLVLAGEQYF.

This chain uses TRBV7-3 with TRBJ2-7; TRBD1 is a possible D gene (6 bases). Trimming removed 5 bases at V and 6 bases at J, with 14 bases between. The CDR3 extends over 13 amino acids. Germline V gives CDR1 SGHTA, CDR2 FQGTGA. The CDR3, as DNA: TGTGCCAGCAGCCGAACCCAGGGGACCGAGCAGTACTTC. Translating gives CASSRTQGTEQYF.

The chain recombines TRBV12-3 or TRBV12-4 with TRBJ1-2; 8 bases align to TRBD1. CDR3 length: 13 amino acids. Trimming removed 6 bases from V and 7 bases from J; junction bases left unmatched: 7. The CDR3 region is CASSPTGEVGYTF. The CDR3 DNA is TGTGCCAGCAGCCCGACAGGGGAGGTTGGCTACACCTTC.